A selection of T cell receptor beta chains follows, all from one sample in a study of T cell responses to AZD1222 COVID-19 vaccine. Assay: immunoSEQ multiplex PCR; the TCRdb copy retains only in-frame clones and omits some. The table includes about 150,000 clones, around 93% detected once. Sequencing was performed on peripheral blood, taken on day 0 of AZD1222 vaccination. The receptors shown here come from an adult in good health. CDR3s include the opening cysteine and the closing phenylalanine or tryptophan. Each record gives: clone size, J gene, D gene, CDR3 length, V gene, CDR3 DNA, CDR3 protein. A D gene is named only where the DNA matches it firmly. The size entry is marked missing in some rows and otherwise reads once, few, many or a size class.

-	TRBJ2-7	TRBD1	14	TRBV5-1	TGCGCCAGCAGCCAGGACGACAGGGCGTACGAGCAGTACTTC	CASSQDDRAYEQYF
-	TRBJ1-1	TRBD1	13	TRBV7-3	TGTGCCAGCAGGCAGGGGGGTTTCACTGAAGCTTTCTTT	CASRQGGFTEAFF
-	TRBJ2-7	-	14	TRBV7-3	TGTGCCAGCAGCTTATCCGTAGGTTCCTACGAGCAGTACTTC	CASSLSVGSYEQYF
-	TRBJ2-2	TRBD2	16	TRBV2	TGTGCCAGCAGTGACGGACTAGCGGCTGGCCCCGGGGAGCTGTTTTTT	CASSDGLAAGPGELFF
-	TRBJ2-5	-	12	TRBV28	TGTGCCAGCAGGTCCCTCCAAGAGACCCAGTACTTC	CASRSLQETQYF
-	TRBJ1-2	-	13	TRBV7-3	TGTGCCAGCAGCTTAAGTCCCGGGAATGGCTACACCTTC	CASSLSPGNGYTF
-	TRBJ1-6	-	13	TRBV12-3/TRBV12-4	TGTGCCAGCAGTCCCAGGGCCGGGGCACCCCTCCACTTT	CASSPRAGAPLHF
-	TRBJ2-7	TRBD2	13	TRBV12-3/TRBV12-4	TGTGCCAGCCGGACTAGCGGGACCTACGAGCAGTACTTC	CASRTSGTYEQYF
-	TRBJ1-2	-	14	TRBV19	TGTGCCAGTAGGCAGACTGCGATTAACTATGGCTACACCTTC	CASRQTAINYGYTF
-	TRBJ1-1	-	13	TRBV9	TGTGCCAGCAGCGTCGCCGGGAACGCTGAAGCTTTCTTT	CASSVAGNAEAFF
-	TRBJ2-1	TRBD2	21	TRBV5-1	TGCGCCAGCAGCTTGGCCGGGGGGGCCCCGGCCCCCAAAACCTCCTACAATGAGCAGTTCTTC	CASSLAGGAPAPKTSYNEQFF
few	TRBJ2-1	-	15	TRBV28	TGTGCCAGCAGTTCCTACCAGCCAGCCCCCGATTGGCAGTTCTTC	CASSSYQPAPDWQFF
-	TRBJ2-3	TRBD2	16	TRBV28	TGTGCCAGCAGTCCGACTAGCCTACTAAGCACAGATACGCAGTATTTT	CASSPTSLLSTDTQYF
-	TRBJ2-7	TRBD2	15	TRBV7-3	TGTGCCAGCAGCTTAGGACTAGCGGGTTCTAACGAGCAGTACTTC	CASSLGLAGSNEQYF
-	TRBJ1-3	TRBD1	15	TRBV2	TGTGCCAGCAGGCCCCCCGGGACAGGGGAAAACACCATATATTTT	CASRPPGTGENTIYF
-	TRBJ1-2	-	15	TRBV6-5	TGTGCCAGCAGTTACAGGCCCCAGGATAACTATGGCTACACCTTC	CASSYRPQDNYGYTF
-	TRBJ2-1	-	18	TRBV11-2	TGTGCCAGCAGCTTAAGAAGGGCAGGACGCAACCCTGACAATGAGCAGTTCTTC	CASSLRRAGRNPDNEQFF
-	TRBJ2-1	TRBD2	15	TRBV10-2	TGCGCCAGCAAAACCGCCAGGGACTACTTATTTGAGCAGTTCTTC	CASKTARDYLFEQFF
-	TRBJ1-2	TRBD1	14	TRBV7-2	TGTGCCAGCAGCATTGGTCAGACAGGGCATGGCTACACCTTC	CASSIGQTGHGYTF
-	TRBJ2-3	-	14	TRBV5-1	TGCGCCACCGGGAGGGACAGTCCCAGGGATACGCAGTATTTT	CATGRDSPRDTQYF
-	TRBJ2-1	TRBD2	17	TRBV7-9	TGTGCCATCCCGGGACTAGCGGGAGCCCGCTCCTACAATGAGCAGTTCTTC	CAIPGLAGARSYNEQFF
-	TRBJ1-5	-	16	TRBV19	TGTGCCAGTAGGGGAGGCGGGGGGGCGAAGAATCAGCCCCAGCATTTT	CASRGGGGAKNQPQHF
few	TRBJ1-6	TRBD1	17	TRBV4-1	TGCGCCAGCAGCCAGGGGGCACAGGGGCTTTATAATTCACCCCTCCACTTT	CASSQGAQGLYNSPLHF
-	TRBJ1-3	TRBD1	17	TRBV10-1	TGCGCCAGCAGAAAGATCCCGGACAGGGTACCTGGAAACACCATATATTTT	CASRKIPDRVPGNTIYF
-	TRBJ2-7	TRBD1	15	TRBV6-2/TRBV6-3	TGTGCCAGCAGTTACTCGACAGGACAGGGATCCGAGCAGTACTTC	CASSYSTGQGSEQYF
-	TRBJ1-6	TRBD1	15	TRBV25-1	TGTGCCAGCAACGACCCGAGACAGGGGAATTCACCCCTCCACTTT	CASNDPRQGNSPLHF
-	TRBJ2-2	-	13	TRBV7-7	TGTGCTAGCAGCTTAGACAGAGCCGGGGAGCTGTTTTTT	CASSLDRAGELFF
-	TRBJ2-1	TRBD2	16	TRBV11-2	TGTGCCAGCAGCTTATGGACTAGCGGATCCTACAATGAGCAGTTCTTC	CASSLWTSGSYNEQFF
-	TRBJ2-1	-	16	TRBV4-1	TGCGCCAGCAGCCAAGAGGGCAGGGCGATACACAATGAGCAGTTCTTC	CASSQEGRAIHNEQFF
-	TRBJ2-2	TRBD2	17	TRBV7-6	TGTGCCAGCAGCTTAGGGGGGACTAGCGGGAGTCCCGGGGAGCTGTTTTTT	CASSLGGTSGSPGELFF
-	TRBJ1-6	-	14	TRBV11-2	TGTGCCAGCAGCTTCCAGCCCGGGGATTCACCCCTCCACTTT	CASSFQPGDSPLHF
-	TRBJ2-2	TRBD1	19	TRBV7-6	TGTGCCAGCAGGGCCCCCGGGACAGGGGTCTCTACTTCCACCGGGGAGCTGTTTTTT	CASRAPGTGVSTSTGELFF
once	TRBJ1-1	-	12	TRBV3-1/TRBV3-2	TGTGCCAGCAGCCTCAGGGGTACTGAAGCTTTCTTT	CASSLRGTEAFF
-	TRBJ2-7	-	13	TRBV28	TGTGCCAGCAGTTTCTCCCTGGACTACGAGCAGTACTTC	CASSFSLDYEQYF
once	TRBJ2-4	-	13	TRBV7-2	TGTGCCAGCAGCCAGCAGACCAAAAACATTCAGTACTTC	CASSQQTKNIQYF
-	TRBJ2-3	-	12	TRBV5-1	TGCGCCAGCAGCTTGGCAGGTGATACGCAGTATTTT	CASSLAGDTQYF
-	TRBJ1-5	-	13	TRBV7-2	TGTGCCAGCAGCCCCCTTTGGGGTCAGCCCCAGCATTTT	CASSPLWGQPQHF
-	TRBJ2-1	TRBD2	17	TRBV7-3	TGTGCCAGCAGCTTAACGCGGACTAGCGGGAGTATAAATGAGCAGTTCTTC	CASSLTRTSGSINEQFF
-	TRBJ1-4	-	14	TRBV29-1	TGCAGCGTTGAAGATCTTCCAGGCAATGAAAAACTGTTTTTT	CSVEDLPGNEKLFF
-	TRBJ2-7	-	15	TRBV25-1	TGTGCCAGCAGCTCTGGACAGCTGAGGGCCTACGAGCAGTACTTC	CASSSGQLRAYEQYF
-	TRBJ2-1	-	11	TRBV5-1	TGCGCCAGCACCGGCTCGAATGAGCAGTTCTTC	CASTGSNEQFF
-	TRBJ2-4	-	17	TRBV15	TGTGCCACCAGCAGCTCGACGGTACTCCAAGCCAAAAACATTCAGTACTTC	CATSSSTVLQAKNIQYF
-	TRBJ1-5	-	14	TRBV24-1	TGTGCCACCAGTGATTTGGACCGAGATCAGCCCCAGCATTTT	CATSDLDRDQPQHF
-	TRBJ2-5	-	19	TRBV21-1	TGTGCCAGCAGCAAAAAAAGGGGAGGGTCCCCCTCCCCAGGAGAGACCCAGTACTTC	CASSKKRGGSPSPGETQYF
-	TRBJ2-4	-	15	TRBV13	TGTGCCAGCAGCTTCTCGTCAGGGGCCAAAAACATTCAGTACTTC	CASSFSSGAKNIQYF
-	TRBJ2-5	-	13	TRBV7-3	TGTGCCAGCAGCTTTGGAGGGCCAGAGACCCAGTACTTC	CASSFGGPETQYF
-	TRBJ1-1	TRBD1	11	TRBV5-5	TGTGCCAGCAGCTGGACAGGGGCGGCTTTCTTT	CASSWTGAAFF
-	TRBJ1-2	-	12	TRBV7-9	TGTGCCAGCAGCTTAGAGTTTAGGGGCTACACCTTC	CASSLEFRGYTF
-	TRBJ2-5	-	16	TRBV11-2	TGTGCCAGCAGCCAGGGGGGGACAGGTTCTCAAGAGACCCAGTACTTC	CASSQGGTGSQETQYF
-	TRBJ1-4	-	15	TRBV28	TGTGCCAGCAGTGGGATCGGTGCAACTAATGAAAAACTGTTTTTT	CASSGIGATNEKLFF
once	TRBJ2-3	TRBD2	14	TRBV30	TGTGCCTGGAGTCCGGGACGGGAGGCCGATACGCAGTATTTT	CAWSPGREADTQYF
once	TRBJ2-7	TRBD1	15	TRBV10-1	TGCGCCAGCAGTGCCGGGACAGGGCACGGTTACGAGCAGTACTTC	CASSAGTGHGYEQYF
-	TRBJ1-6	-	16	TRBV28	TGTGCCAGCAGTTTAAGAGGTGGGGGGTTTAATTCACCCCTCCACTTT	CASSLRGGGFNSPLHF
-	TRBJ2-3	-	15	TRBV5-1	TGCGCCAGCAGCTTGGTCTCTGGTAACACAGATACGCAGTATTTT	CASSLVSGNTDTQYF
-	TRBJ2-3	TRBD2	17	TRBV7-3	TGTGCCAGCAGCACCAGACTAGGACTAGCGGGAAGGGATACGCAGTATTTT	CASSTRLGLAGRDTQYF
-	TRBJ1-1	-	15	TRBV5-4	TGTGCCAGCAGCTTGGCCGGGGCTATGAACACTGAAGCTTTCTTT	CASSLAGAMNTEAFF
few	TRBJ2-3	TRBD1	14	TRBV6-4	TGTGCCAGCAGCCCGGGACAGAGCACAGATACGCAGTATTTT	CASSPGQSTDTQYF